This T cell receptor (beta chain) was observed in a study of human T cells and chemical hapten exposure. Study findings and constraints: With DPC sensitization, TCRs exceeding 1 in 1000 frequency showed no change. Large CDR3 similarity clusters arose significantly more often from expanded TCRs than from controls. Patch test score rose with PT1 expanded TCRs, significant at 8, 16, 32, not 4.

CDR3 length equals 16 residues. Germline V gene lookup returns CDR1 SGHRS and CDR2 YFSETQ. Trimming took off 6 bases at V and 5 bases at J, with 23 bases between the two ends. Each cDNA molecule in the library carried unique molecular identifiers. Each CDR3 protein gets one entry after TCRdb re-called the RACE reads with MiXCR. The sample has about 160,000 distinct CDR3 sequences; 25% to 30% are singletons. Time point of the sample: patch test 3, about 24 weeks after DPC sensitization. Treatment here: therapeutic diphenylcyclopropenone sensitization with weekly scalp DPC. Concerning this clonotype itself: Its antigen is currently unknown.

The receptor was isolated from a woman between 18 and 30 years old with alopecia areata. Some clones in this sample may be carry-over from other donors' samples. The sample in question was whole blood, obtained in connection with sensitization to the hapten diphenylcyclopropenone (DPC). The genes are TRBV5-1 and TRBJ1-2; D gene unclear. The CDR3 DNA sequence: TGCGCCAGCACCACCTCTCCGGGCCGCGCTTCTTATGGCTACACCTTC. It yields the protein CASTTSPGRASYGYTF.